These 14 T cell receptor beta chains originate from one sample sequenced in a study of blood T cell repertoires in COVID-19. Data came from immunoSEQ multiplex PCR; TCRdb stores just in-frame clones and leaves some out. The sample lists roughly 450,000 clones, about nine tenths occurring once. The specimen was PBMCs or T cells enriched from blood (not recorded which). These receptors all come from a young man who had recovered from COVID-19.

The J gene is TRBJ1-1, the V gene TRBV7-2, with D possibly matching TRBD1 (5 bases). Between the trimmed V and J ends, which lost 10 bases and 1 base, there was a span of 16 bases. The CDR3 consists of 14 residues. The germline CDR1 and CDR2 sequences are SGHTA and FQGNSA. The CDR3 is CAIKEGLSNTEAFF. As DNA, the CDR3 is TGTGCCATCAAAGAGGGACTCTCGAACACTGAAGCTTTCTTT.

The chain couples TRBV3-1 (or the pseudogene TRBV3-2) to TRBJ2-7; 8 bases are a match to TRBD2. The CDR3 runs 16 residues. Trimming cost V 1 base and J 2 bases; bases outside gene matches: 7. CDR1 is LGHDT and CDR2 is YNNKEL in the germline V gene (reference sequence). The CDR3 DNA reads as TGTGCCAGCAGCCAAGGTGGAGCGGGGGCGCCCTACGAGCAGTACTTC. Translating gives CASSQGGAGAPYEQYF.

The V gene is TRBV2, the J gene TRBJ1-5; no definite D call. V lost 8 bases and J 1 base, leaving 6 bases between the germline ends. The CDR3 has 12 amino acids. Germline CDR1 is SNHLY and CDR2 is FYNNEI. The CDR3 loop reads CASGRSNQPQHF. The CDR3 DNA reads TGTGCCAGCGGCAGAAGCAATCAGCCCCAGCATTTT.

The CDR3: CASRQTGGDSPLHF. CDR3 nucleotide sequence: TGTGCCAGTAGGCAGACAGGGGGTGATTCACCCCTCCACTTT. The chain employs TRBV19 and TRBJ1-6, with 9 bases matching TRBD1. After removal of 6 bases from V and 8 bases from J, the junction contained 5 bases not matched to a gene. The CDR3 sequence is 14 residues long. The germline CDR1 and CDR2 sequences are LNHDA and SQIVND (reference sequence). The whole variable domain, remainder taken from reference TRBV19 and TRBJ1-6, is DGGITQSPKYLFRKEGQNVTLSCEQNLNHDAMYWYRQDPGQGLRLIYYSQIVNDFQKGDIAEGYSVSREKKESFPLTVTSAQKNPTAFYLCASRQTGGDSPLHFGNGTRLTVT.

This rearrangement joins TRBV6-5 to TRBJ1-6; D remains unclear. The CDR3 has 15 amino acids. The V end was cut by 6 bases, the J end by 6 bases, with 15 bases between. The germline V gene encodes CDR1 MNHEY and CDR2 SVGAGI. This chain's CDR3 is CASRAPLGGNSPLHF. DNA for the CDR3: TGTGCCAGCAGGGCACCGCTTGGAGGTAATTCACCCCTCCACTTT.

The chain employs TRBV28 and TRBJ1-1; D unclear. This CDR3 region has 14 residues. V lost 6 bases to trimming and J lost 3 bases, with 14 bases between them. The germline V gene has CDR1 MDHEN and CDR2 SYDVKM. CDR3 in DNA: TGTGCCAGCAGGCCGCTTTCGCGGGACACTGAAGCTTTCTTT. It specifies CASRPLSRDTEAFF.

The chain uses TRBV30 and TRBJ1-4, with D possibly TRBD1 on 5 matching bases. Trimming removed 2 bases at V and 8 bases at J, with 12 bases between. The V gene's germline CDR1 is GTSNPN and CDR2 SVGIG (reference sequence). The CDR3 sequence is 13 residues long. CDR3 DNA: TGTGCCTGGAGTTCCAGGGTGGGCGAAAAACTGTTTTTT. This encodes CAWSSRVGEKLFF. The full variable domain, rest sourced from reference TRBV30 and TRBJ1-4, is SQTIHQWPATLVQPVGSPLSLECTVEGTSNPNLYWYRQAAGRGLQLLFYSVGIGQISSEVPQNLSASRPQDRQFILSSKKLLLSDSGFYLCAWSSRVGEKLFFGSGTQLSVL.

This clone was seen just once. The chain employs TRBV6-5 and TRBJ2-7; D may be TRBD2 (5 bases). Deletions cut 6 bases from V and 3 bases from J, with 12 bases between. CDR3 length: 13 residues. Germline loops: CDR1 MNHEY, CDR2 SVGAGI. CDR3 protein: CASRPSGVYEQYF. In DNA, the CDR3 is TGTGCCAGCAGACCCTCCGGGGTCTACGAGCAGTACTTC.

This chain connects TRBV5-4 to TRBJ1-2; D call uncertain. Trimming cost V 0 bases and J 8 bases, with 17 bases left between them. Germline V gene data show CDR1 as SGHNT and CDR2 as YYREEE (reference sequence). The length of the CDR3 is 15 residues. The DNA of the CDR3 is TGTGCCAGCAGCTTGGGGGGTGGCGGTTCGGGAGGCTACACCTTC. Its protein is CASSLGGGGSGGYTF.

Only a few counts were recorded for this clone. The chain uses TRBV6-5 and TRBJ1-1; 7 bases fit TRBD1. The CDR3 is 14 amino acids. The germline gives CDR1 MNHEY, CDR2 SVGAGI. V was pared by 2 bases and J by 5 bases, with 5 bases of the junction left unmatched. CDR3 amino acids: CASSYNRGNTEAFF. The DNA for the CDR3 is TGTGCCAGCAGTTACAACAGGGGTAATACTGAAGCTTTCTTT.

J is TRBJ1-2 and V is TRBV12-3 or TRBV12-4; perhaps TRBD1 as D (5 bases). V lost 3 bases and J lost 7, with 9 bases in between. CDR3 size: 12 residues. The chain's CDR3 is CASSFSGSGYTF. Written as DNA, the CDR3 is TGTGCCAGCAGTTTTTCAGGGTCTGGCTACACCTTC.

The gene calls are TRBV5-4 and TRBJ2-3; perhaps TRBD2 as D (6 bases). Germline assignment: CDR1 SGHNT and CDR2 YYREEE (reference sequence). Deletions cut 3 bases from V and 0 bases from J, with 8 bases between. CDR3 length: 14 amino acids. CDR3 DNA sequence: TGTGCCAGCAGCTCTAGCGTGAGCACAGATACGCAGTATTTT. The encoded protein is CASSSSVSTDTQYF.

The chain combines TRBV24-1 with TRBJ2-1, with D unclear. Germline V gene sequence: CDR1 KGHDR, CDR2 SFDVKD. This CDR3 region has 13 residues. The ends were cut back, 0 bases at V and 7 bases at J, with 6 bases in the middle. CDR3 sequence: CATSDLINNEQFF. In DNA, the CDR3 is TGTGCCACCAGTGATTTGATAAATAATGAGCAGTTCTTC.

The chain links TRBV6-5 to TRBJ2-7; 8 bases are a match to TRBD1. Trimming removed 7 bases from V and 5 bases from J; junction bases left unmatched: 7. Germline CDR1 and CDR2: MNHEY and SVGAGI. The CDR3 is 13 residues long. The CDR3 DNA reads TGTGCCAGCAAGTTGGACAGGGCCCACGAGCAGTACTTC. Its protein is CASKLDRAHEQYF.